The 18 T cell receptor beta chains given below trace back to one sample, sequenced in a study of T cells expressing NK-cell markers (dated by TCRdb to 2018 to 2020). The method behind the library was 5' RACE. Reads for this sample came from an Illumina HiSeq 2000. TCRdb reprocessed the reads; each CDR3 protein sequence makes one entry, and DNA is unavailable. The sample's table covers 300,000 to 450,000 distinct CDR3 sequences. The biggest ten clones account for roughly 5.2% of the sample. The specimen sequenced was blood T cells: a sorted CD56 or NKG2C T cell subset, CD4+ or CD8+ T cells, or bulk PBMC T cells (not recorded which). These receptors came from a man aged 18-70 years in good health.

This chain uses TRBV12-3 or TRBV12-4 with TRBJ2-4; the TCRdb call, TRBD1, lacks DNA for checking. The CDR3 loop spans 15 amino acids. The CDR3: CAIGGRGSGKNIQYF.

The V gene is TRBV6-6, the J gene TRBJ2-5; the D call of TRBD1 rests on TCRdb alone, since no DNA is present to check it. Germline V gene sequence: CDR1 MNHNY, CDR2 SVGAGI (reference sequence). The CDR3 length is 13 residues. CDR3: CAIGRAGEETQYF.

The chain joins TRBV7-9 to TRBJ1-2; the D call from TCRdb, TRBD1, cannot be confirmed without DNA. CDR1 and CDR2 (germline): SEHNR, FQNEAQ (reference sequence). This CDR3 is 14 amino acids long. The chain's CDR3 is CASSYDRVGYGYTF.

The V and J genes are TRBV7-2 and TRBJ2-7; the D call from TCRdb, TRBD2, cannot be confirmed without DNA. In germline, CDR1 is SGHTA, CDR2 FQGNSA. The CDR3 totals 14 residues. This CDR3 is CASSLMAGGYEQYF.

This sequence joins TRBV20-1 and TRBJ2-4. CDR3 length: 11 amino acids. Germline CDR1 reads DFQATT; CDR2 reads SNEGSKA (reference sequence). The CDR3 protein is CSAWTRNIQYF.

The chain joins TRBV6-2 or TRBV6-3 to TRBJ1-6; TCRdb selects TRBD1, and the lack of DNA leaves this call unchecked. This CDR3 contains 14 residues. Germline V lookup: CDR1 MNHEY, CDR2 SVGEGT. The CDR3 protein is CASSLQGVDSPLHF.

The J gene is TRBJ2-7, the V gene TRBV5-1; TCRdb names TRBD1, which stays unverified in the absence of DNA. Germline loops: CDR1 SGHRS, CDR2 YFSETQ. The length of the CDR3 is 15 residues. CDR3 residues: CASSLTGGMTYEQYF.

Here the CDR3 reads CASSLDSAQETQYF. The chain is built from TRBV5-1 and TRBJ2-5. The CDR3 contains 14 residues. CDR1 and CDR2 from the germline V gene are SGHRS and YFSETQ.

The V call is TRBV12-3 or TRBV12-4, the J call TRBJ1-5; TCRdb calls TRBD1, which cannot be checked without DNA. This CDR3 is built from 16 residues. The CDR3 protein is CASSSGQGASNQPQHF.

The chain employs TRBV18 and TRBJ2-1; the TCRdb D gene call, TRBD1, has no DNA to confirm it. This CDR3 has 15 residues. The germline V gene encodes CDR1 KGHSH and CDR2 LQKENI. The chain's CDR3 is CASSPPNDRGNEQFF.

This chain connects TRBV5-6 to TRBJ2-7. This CDR3 is built from 13 residues. The V gene's germline CDR1 is SGHDT and CDR2 YYEEEE. The CDR3: CASSSDRRYEQYF.

The genes are TRBV6-2 or TRBV6-3 and TRBJ2-3; as DNA is missing, the TRBD2 call by TCRdb cannot be tested. The CDR3 is 16 residues long. Per germline, CDR1 MNHEY and CDR2 SVGEGT. CDR3 loop: CASSSGTSGSTDTQYF.

The V and J genes are TRBV6-1 and TRBJ1-1; TCRdb gives TRBD1 as the D gene, but with no DNA this cannot be confirmed. This CDR3 has 15 residues. Germline V gene data show CDR1 as MNHNS and CDR2 as SASEGT. The CDR3 reads CASTRAASPGGEAFF.

The rearrangement links TRBV6-5 to TRBJ2-7; TCRdb reports TRBD2, a call that lacks DNA to check it against. The CDR3 consists of 17 residues. Germline V gene lookup returns CDR1 MNHEY and CDR2 SVGAGI. The CDR3 loop is CASSYQGLAGASYEQYF.

The V and J genes are TRBV7-9 and TRBJ2-7; TCRdb selects TRBD1, and the lack of DNA leaves this call unchecked. CDR1 is SEHNR and CDR2 is FQNEAQ in the germline V gene (reference sequence). This CDR3 contains 14 residues. CDR3 amino acids: CASSTKWGFNEQYF.

The CDR3 region is CIGATTGYGYTF. The rearrangement uses TRBV20-1 and TRBJ1-2. The CDR3 has 12 amino acids. CDR1 and CDR2 from the germline V gene are DFQATT and SNEGSKA (reference sequence).

The chain couples TRBV7-2 to TRBJ2-5; the D call from TCRdb, TRBD1, cannot be confirmed without DNA. CDR1 and CDR2 (germline): SGHTA, FQGNSA. This CDR3 is built from 14 residues. This CDR3 is CASSFSGGVETQYF.

The genes are TRBV15 and TRBJ2-5; TCRdb outputs TRBD2, but without DNA this stays unchecked. The CDR3 spans 15 residues. Germline lookup yields CDR1 LNHNV and CDR2 YYDKDF (reference sequence). CDR3 sequence: CATSRPGTFQETQYF. Supplemented by reference TRBV15 and TRBJ2-5, the full variable domain reads DAMVIQNPRYQVTQFGKPVTLSCSQTLNHNVMYWYQQKSSQAPKLLFHYYDKDFNNEADTPDNFQSRRPNTSFCFLDIRSPGLGDTAMYLCATSRPGTFQETQYFGPGTRLLVL.